The source of this T cell receptor (beta chain) is a study of blood T cell repertoires in COVID-19. Study-wide background: Acute and convalescent COVID-19 specimens originated in the United States, Italy and Spain.

Cohort 3 donors counted as recovered after two negative PCRs, clearance, or resolved symptoms. J gave up 2 bases and V 4 bases, and 6 bases lay outside the gene matches. Germline CDR1 SGHVS, CDR2 FQNEAQ. The CDR3 is 16 residues long. The repertoire was sequenced with immunoSEQ multiplex PCR; TCRdb's copy has only in-frame clones and lacks some. The sample carries around 250,000 clones, approximately 83% recorded once. This TCR derives from a middle-aged man who had recovered from COVID-19. The chain couples TRBV7-8 to TRBJ1-2, with 11 bases identical to TRBD1. The sample taken for sequencing was PBMCs or T cells enriched from blood (not recorded which). The CDR3 here is CASSSRDRGANYGYTF. DNA of the CDR3: TGTGCCAGCAGCTCCCGGGACAGGGGGGCCAACTATGGCTACACCTTC.